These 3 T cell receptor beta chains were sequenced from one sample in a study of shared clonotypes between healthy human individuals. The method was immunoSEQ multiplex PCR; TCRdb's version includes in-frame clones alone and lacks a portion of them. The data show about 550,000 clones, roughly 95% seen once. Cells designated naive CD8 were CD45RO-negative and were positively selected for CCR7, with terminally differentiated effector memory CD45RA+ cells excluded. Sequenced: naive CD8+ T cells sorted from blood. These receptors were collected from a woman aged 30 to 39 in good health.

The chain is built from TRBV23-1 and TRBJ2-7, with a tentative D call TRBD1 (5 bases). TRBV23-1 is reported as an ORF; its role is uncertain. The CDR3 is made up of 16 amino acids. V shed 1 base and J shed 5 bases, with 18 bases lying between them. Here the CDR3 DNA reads TGCGCCAGCAGTCAATTCGACCGACAGTCGTTGGACGAGCAGTACTTC. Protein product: CASSQFDRQSLDEQYF.

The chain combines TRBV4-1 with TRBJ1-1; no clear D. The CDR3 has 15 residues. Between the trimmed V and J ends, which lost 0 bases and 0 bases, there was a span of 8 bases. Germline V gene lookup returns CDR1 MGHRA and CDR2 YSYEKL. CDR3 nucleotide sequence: TGCGCCAGCAGCCAAGAAGGATACATGAACACTGAAGCTTTCTTT. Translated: CASSQEGYMNTEAFF.

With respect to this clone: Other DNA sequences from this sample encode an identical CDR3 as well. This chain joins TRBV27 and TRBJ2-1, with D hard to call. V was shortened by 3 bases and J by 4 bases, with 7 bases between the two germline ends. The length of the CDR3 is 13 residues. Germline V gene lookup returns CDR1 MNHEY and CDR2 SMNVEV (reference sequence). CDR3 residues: CASSLVSYNEQFF. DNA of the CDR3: TGTGCCAGCAGTTTGGTTTCATACAATGAGCAGTTCTTC.